Presented here are 8 T cell receptor beta chains from one specimen sequenced in a study of cytomegalovirus exposure and HLA in healthy donors. The PCR made use of 60 Vbeta and 13 Jbeta primers. Using immunoSEQ multiplex PCR, the repertoire was profiled, and TCRdb retains in-frame clones only, with some absent. The sample data list 74,000 or so clones. Sequenced input: PBMCs. These receptors originate from a woman aged 55 to 70 in good health and CMV-seronegative.

V and J are TRBV7-9 and TRBJ2-1, with 12 bases that match TRBD2. The germline V gene has CDR1 SEHNR and CDR2 FQNEAQ (reference sequence). J gave up 6 bases and V 6 bases, and 3 bases lay outside the gene matches. This CDR3 has 14 amino acids. The CDR3 nucleotides are TGTGCCAGCAGGGAGGGACTAGCGGGCAATGAGCAGTTCTTC. Its protein product is CASREGLAGNEQFF.

This chain connects TRBV7-9 to TRBJ2-2; possibly TRBD1 for D (5 bases). This CDR3 comprises 15 residues. Germline CDR1 is SEHNR and CDR2 is FQNEAQ (reference sequence). Trimming stripped 4 bases from V and 1 base from J, with 10 bases between. CDR3 DNA sequence: TGTGCCAGCAGCTCGGAAAGGGGGAACACCGGGGAGCTGTTTTTT. Its translation is CASSSERGNTGELFF.

This chain connects TRBV28 to TRBJ1-4; D remains unclear. The CDR3 has 14 amino acids. Germline V gene data show CDR1 as MDHEN and CDR2 as SYDVKM. Trimming cost V 5 bases and J 8 bases, with 15 bases left between them. DNA of the CDR3: TGTGCCAGCAGTATACCTACCCCCCCAGAAAAACTGTTTTTT. It yields the protein CASSIPTPPEKLFF.

This chain links TRBV10-3 with TRBJ2-3; D perhaps matches TRBD1 (5 bases). The CDR3 has 15 amino acids. The germline CDR1 and CDR2 sequences are ENHRY and SYGVKD. V lost 0 bases and J lost 0, with 7 bases in between. CDR3 residues: CAISESQGSTDTQYF. The DNA for the CDR3 is TGTGCCATCAGTGAGTCCCAGGGTAGCACAGATACGCAGTATTTT.

V and J are TRBV19 and TRBJ2-7; D is ambiguous. Deletions cut 5 bases from V and 6 bases from J, with 11 bases between. The CDR3 runs to 12 residues. The germline V gene has CDR1 LNHDA and CDR2 SQIVND (reference sequence). CDR3 nucleotide sequence: TGTGCCAGTAGTTCCTCCCTGAGCGAGCAGTACTTC. This gives the protein CASSSSLSEQYF.

The gene calls are TRBV28 and TRBJ2-7; possible D gene TRBD2, 5 bases. The germline V gene encodes CDR1 MDHEN and CDR2 SYDVKM. V gave up 5 bases and J gave up 2 bases, with 16 bases separating them. CDR3 length: 15 residues. CDR3 residues: CASSPPGGPTYEQYF. The CDR3 coding sequence is TGTGCCAGCAGTCCGCCGGGCGGGCCAACCTACGAGCAGTACTTC.

The chain has TRBV14 and TRBJ2-7; TRBD1 matches at 11 bases. V lost 9 bases to trimming and J lost 6 bases; unmatched junction nucleotides: 7. The CDR3 is made up of 13 amino acids. Germline values: CDR1 SGHDN, CDR2 FVKESK. The CDR3 nucleotides read TGTGCCAGTCAGCCAGGGACAGGGGGCGAGCAGTACTTC. Translated, it gives CASQPGTGGEQYF.

This chain uses TRBV18 with TRBJ2-5; 9 positions match TRBD1. TRBJ2-7 matches the DNA end more closely, so the J call is doubtful. CDR3 length: 12 residues. Germline CDR1 reads KGHSH; CDR2 reads LQKENI. The CDR3 loop is CASSGTGNEQYF. For the CDR3, the DNA is TGTGCCAGCTCCGGGACAGGGAACGAGCAGTACTTC.